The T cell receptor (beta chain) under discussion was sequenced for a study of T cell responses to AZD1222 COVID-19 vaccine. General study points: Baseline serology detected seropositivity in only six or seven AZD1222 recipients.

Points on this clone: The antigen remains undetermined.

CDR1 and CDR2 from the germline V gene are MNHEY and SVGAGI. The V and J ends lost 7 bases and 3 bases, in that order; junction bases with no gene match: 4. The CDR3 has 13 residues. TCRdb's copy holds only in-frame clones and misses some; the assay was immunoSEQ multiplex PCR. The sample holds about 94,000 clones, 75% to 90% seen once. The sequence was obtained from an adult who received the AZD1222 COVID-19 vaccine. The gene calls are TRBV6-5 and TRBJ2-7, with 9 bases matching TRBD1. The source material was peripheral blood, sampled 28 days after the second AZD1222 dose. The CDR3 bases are TGTGCCAGCACCGGGACAGGGTACTACGAGCAGTACTTC. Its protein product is CASTGTGYYEQYF.